Described below is a single TCR beta chain sequence and its context. This clonotype came up many times. The target of this receptor is not known. Base qualities are missing; no much larger clone stands one base away. The data originate from a study of T cell repertoires in cytomegalovirus infection (dated by TCRdb to about 2019). About the investigation overall: Peptide stimulations targeted recently identified HLA-C-restricted CMV epitopes, whose presentation resists viral immunomodulation, together with well-studied HLA-B-restricted epitopes. The HLA type of each donor mattered for the analysis, because public TCR beta signatures pointed to carriage of CMV infection along with the matching HLA type. The full study reports these points: The ex vivo response was dominated by HLA-C-restricted CMV-specific TCR beta clonotypes, which also provided the single most frequent clonotype in two of eight donors. In both this cohort and an independent roughly 350-donor cohort, the cumulative frequency of public TCR beta family members distinguished carriers of CMV infection plus the relevant HLA type.

The CDR3 runs 15 residues from the cysteine to the phenylalanine. The only DNA kept is the CDR3, 45 bases in frame from the first base. The germline ends are 11 bases apart after V is trimmed by 6 bases and J by 2 bases. CDR1 and CDR2 are drawn from the germline V gene (reference sequence): MNHNY, SVGAGI. The intended sense of this specimen's treatment or condition label: in vitro stimulation with specific CMV peptide epitopes to enrich CMV-specific T cells. Instrument used: Illumina HiSeq 1500. TCRdb applied fastp at Q25 and MiXCR to the public reads, then kept only in-frame beta chains. A single entry per CDR3 protein holds the most common genes and DNA from its merged rows. The sample includes 100,000 or so distinct CDR3 sequences, with about 31% observed a single time. The ten largest clones represent around 68% of the sample.

The chain couples TRBV6-6 to TRBJ1-6, and perhaps TRBD1 as D gene, on 6 matching bases. This TCR derives from a human donor in good health (CMV status not recorded). Some clones in this sample may be carry-over from other donors' samples. Sample: CD8+ T cells from cultured PBMCs, taken from culture after CMV antigen stimulation. The DNA sequence reads TGTGCCAGCAGGCAACAGGGCACCTATAATTCACCCCTCCACTTT. Its protein reads: CASRQQGTYNSPLHF.